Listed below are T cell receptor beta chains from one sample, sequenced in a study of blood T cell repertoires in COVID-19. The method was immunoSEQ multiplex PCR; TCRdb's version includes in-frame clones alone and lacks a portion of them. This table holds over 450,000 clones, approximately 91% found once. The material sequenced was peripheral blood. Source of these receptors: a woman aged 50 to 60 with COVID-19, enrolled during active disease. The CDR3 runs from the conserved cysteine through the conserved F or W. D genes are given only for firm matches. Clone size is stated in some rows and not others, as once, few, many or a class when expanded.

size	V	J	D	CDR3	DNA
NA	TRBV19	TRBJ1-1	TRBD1	CASSRDRGNTEAFF	TGTGCCAGTAGTCGGGACAGGGGGAACACTGAAGCTTTCTTT
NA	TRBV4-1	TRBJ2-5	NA	CASSQDISGGETQYF	TGCGCCAGCAGCCAAGACATATCAGGGGGGGAGACCCAGTACTTC
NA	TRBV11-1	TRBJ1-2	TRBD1	CASSSSGQGTNYGYTF	TGTGCCAGCAGCTCCTCAGGACAGGGCACTAACTATGGCTACACCTTC
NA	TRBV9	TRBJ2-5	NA	CASSASGQTQETQYF	TGTGCCAGCAGCGCCTCGGGACAAACTCAAGAGACCCAGTACTTC
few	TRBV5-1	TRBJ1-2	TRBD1	CASSLDRGMYGYTF	TGCGCCAGCAGCTTGGACAGGGGGATGTATGGCTACACCTTC
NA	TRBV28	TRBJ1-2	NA	CASSSRSDRSYGYTF	TGTGCCAGCAGTTCTCGATCTGACAGGTCATATGGCTACACCTTC
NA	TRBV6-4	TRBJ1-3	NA	CASSRDRDSGNTIYF	TGTGCCAGCAGTAGAGACAGAGACTCTGGAAACACCATATATTTT
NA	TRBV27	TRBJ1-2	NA	CASRDTANYGYTF	TGTGCCAGCCGAGACACTGCTAACTATGGCTACACCTTC
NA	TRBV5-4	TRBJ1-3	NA	CASSANPGESGNTIYF	TGTGCCAGCAGCGCGAACCCAGGGGAATCTGGAAACACCATATATTTT
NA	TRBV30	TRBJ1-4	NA	CAWRETPPGKLFF	TGTGCCTGGAGAGAGACCCCACCGGGAAAACTGTTTTTT
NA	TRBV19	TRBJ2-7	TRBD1	CASSILTGQVGEGTYEQYF	TGTGCCAGTAGTATTTTGACTGGACAGGTTGGAGAGGGAACCTACGAGCAGTACTTC
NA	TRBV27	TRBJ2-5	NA	CASSFVAGMGTQYF	TGTGCCAGCAGTTTTGTGGCAGGGATGGGGACCCAGTACTTC
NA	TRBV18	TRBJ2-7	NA	CASSPPGGYEQYF	TGTGCCAGCTCACCCCCGGGTGGGTACGAGCAGTACTTC
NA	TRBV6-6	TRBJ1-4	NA	CASSLSGEVKKLFF	TGTGCCAGCAGCCTCTCGGGGGAAGTGAAAAAACTGTTTTTT
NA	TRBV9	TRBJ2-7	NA	CASSVGTGSREQYF	TGTGCCAGCAGCGTAGGAACAGGGTCCCGGGAGCAGTACTTC
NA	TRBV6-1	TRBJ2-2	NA	CASSANILSGYTGELFF	TGTGCCAGCAGTGCCAACATACTTAGCGGTTACACCGGGGAGCTGTTTTTT
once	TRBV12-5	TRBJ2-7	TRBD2	CASGLVWASGGGEQYF	TGTGCTAGTGGTTTGGTTTGGGCTAGCGGGGGTGGGGAGCAGTACTTC
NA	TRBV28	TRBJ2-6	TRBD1	CASSLQGLGANVLTF	TGTGCCAGCAGCCTACAGGGGCTCGGGGCCAACGTCCTGACTTTC
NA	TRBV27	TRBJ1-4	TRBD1	CASRTTGQGVGKLFF	TGTGCCAGCAGAACAACGGGACAGGGAGTAGGAAAACTGTTTTTT
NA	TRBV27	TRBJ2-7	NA	CASTPRASLKSEQYF	TGTGCCAGCACCCCCCGGGCTAGCTTAAAGAGCGAGCAGTACTTC
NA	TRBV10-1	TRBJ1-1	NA	CASSEQGSGTEAFF	TGCGCCAGCAGTGAGCAGGGGTCGGGCACTGAAGCTTTCTTT
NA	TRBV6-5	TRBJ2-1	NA	CASELGRNNEQFF	TGTGCCAGCGAACTAGGCCGAAACAATGAGCAGTTCTTC
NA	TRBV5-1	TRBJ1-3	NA	CASSLGQRGDTIYF	TGCGCCAGCAGCCTCGGACAGCGGGGAGACACCATATATTTT
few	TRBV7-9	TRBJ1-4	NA	CASSLAAGTNEKLFF	TGTGCCAGCAGCTTAGCCGCCGGAACTAATGAAAAACTGTTTTTT
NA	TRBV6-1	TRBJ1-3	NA	CASSEATRPGNTIYF	TGTGCCAGCAGTGAAGCGACTAGGCCTGGAAACACCATATATTTT
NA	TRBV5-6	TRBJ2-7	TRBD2	CASRTSGGAYEQYF	TGTGCCAGCAGGACTAGCGGGGGGGCCTACGAGCAGTACTTC
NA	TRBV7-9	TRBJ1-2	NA	CASSLNLGRGYTF	TGTGCCAGCAGCTTAAATCTGGGGAGAGGCTACACCTTC
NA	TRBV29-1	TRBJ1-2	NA	CKPGSIYGYTF	TGCAAACCGGGATCCATCTATGGCTACACCTTC
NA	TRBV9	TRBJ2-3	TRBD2	CASSVAWRTSGGFTDTQYF	TGTGCCAGCAGCGTAGCGTGGCGGACTAGCGGGGGGTTCACAGATACGCAGTATTTT
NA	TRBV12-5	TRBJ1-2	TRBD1	CASGRRTGTGYTF	TGTGCTAGTGGGCGTAGGACAGGGACTGGCTACACCTTC
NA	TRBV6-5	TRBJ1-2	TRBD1	CASSSTGTGYTF	TGTGCCAGCAGTTCGACAGGGACAGGCTACACCTTC
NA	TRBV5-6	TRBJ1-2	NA	CASSFGTLGQGRDYTF	TGTGCCAGCAGCTTTGGGACCCTCGGGCAGGGGCGCGACTACACCTTC
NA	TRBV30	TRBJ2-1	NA	CAWCRTLVVNEQFF	TGTGCCTGGTGCCGGACTTTGGTTGTCAATGAGCAGTTCTTC
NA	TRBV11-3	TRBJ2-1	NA	CASSLVAGPGGTNEQFF	TGTGCCAGCAGCTTAGTAGCCGGACCCGGAGGGACCAATGAGCAGTTCTTC
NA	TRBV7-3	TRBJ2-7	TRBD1	CASSRDRGYEQYF	TGTGCCAGCAGCCGGGACAGGGGTTACGAGCAGTACTTC
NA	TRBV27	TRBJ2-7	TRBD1	CASSLDRDDEQYF	TGTGCCAGCAGTTTAGACAGGGACGACGAGCAGTACTTC
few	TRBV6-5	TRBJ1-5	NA	CASSGGSNQPQHF	TGTGCCAGCTCCGGGGGATCTAATCAGCCCCAGCATTTT
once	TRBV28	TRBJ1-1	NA	CAVQGNTEAFF	TGTGCCGTGCAGGGGAACACTGAAGCTTTCTTT
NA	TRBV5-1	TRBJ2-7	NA	CASSLGSGIEQYF	TGCGCCAGCAGCTTGGGGAGTGGAATCGAGCAGTACTTC
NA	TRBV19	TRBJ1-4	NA	CASSMGAGFGEKLFF	TGTGCCAGTAGTATGGGAGCCGGATTTGGAGAAAAACTGTTTTTT
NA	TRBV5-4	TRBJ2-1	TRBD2	CASSLNGLAAYNEQFF	TGTGCCAGCAGCTTGAACGGACTAGCGGCCTACAATGAGCAGTTCTTC
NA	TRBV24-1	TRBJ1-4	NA	CATSDLDGANEKLFF	TGTGCCACCAGTGATTTGGACGGGGCTAATGAAAAACTGTTTTTT
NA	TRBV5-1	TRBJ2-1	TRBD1	CASSLVPGQHNEQFF	TGCGCCAGCAGCTTGGTCCCGGGACAGCACAATGAGCAGTTCTTC
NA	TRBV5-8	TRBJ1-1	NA	CASSYTLVGTEAFF	TGTGCCAGCAGCTACACTCTAGTTGGCACTGAAGCTTTCTTT
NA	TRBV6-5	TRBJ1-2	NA	CASSLLQGSYGYTF	TGTGCCAGCAGCTTGTTACAGGGATCCTATGGCTACACCTTC
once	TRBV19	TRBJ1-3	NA	CGTTSGTSLEDTIYF	TGTGGGACAACCTCCGGGACATCTCTGGAAGACACCATATATTTT
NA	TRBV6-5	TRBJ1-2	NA	CASSYSPRGANYGYTF	TGTGCCAGCAGTTACTCCCCGCGCGGGGCTAACTATGGCTACACCTTC
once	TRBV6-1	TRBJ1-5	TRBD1	CASSEGQPNQPQHF	TGTGCCAGCAGTGAGGGACAGCCCAATCAGCCCCAGCATTTT